This TCR beta chain was recorded in a study of blood T cell repertoires in COVID-19. The CDR3 totals 14 residues. Trimming at V came to 4 bases and at J to 5 bases, leaving 9 bases not matched to a gene. Germline CDR1 is SGHRS and CDR2 is YFSETQ. Only in-frame clones appear in the TCRdb table, and some are missing; sequencing was by immunoSEQ multiplex PCR. The table has hundreds of thousands of clones, approximately 86% seen once; the top ten hold more than 4%. This clone was counted once. Participants spanned ages about 18 to 100 years and resided in 20 to 30 US areas. This clonotype was sampled from a woman aged 25 to 45 who had been exposed to COVID-19. Sequenced sample: PBMCs or T cells enriched from blood (not recorded which). The chain uses TRBV5-1 and TRBJ2-7; 7 positions match TRBD1. The CDR3 DNA reads TGCGCCAGCAGCCCAGGGGGTTCTTCCAACGAGCAGTACTTC. It is translated as CASSPGGSSNEQYF.